This TCR beta chain was documented in a study of shared clonotypes between healthy human individuals. TCRdb keeps only in-frame clones here, not all; method: immunoSEQ multiplex PCR. The sample holds more than 550,000 clones, around 91% seen once. Trimming pared 7 bases from V and 5 bases from J, leaving 18 bases between. The CDR3 is 14 amino acids. Germline-derived CDR1 and CDR2 are MNHEY and SMNVEV (reference sequence). The rearrangement joins TRBV27 to TRBJ2-7; D remains unclear. The material sequenced was memory CD8+ T cells from PBMCs. The subset here: CD45RO+ cells pooled with CCR7-negative TemRA cells. The TCR originated in a man younger than 35 in good health. Some clones in this sample may be carry-over from other donors' samples. The CDR3 region has the DNA TGTGCCAGCAAGTTACTCAACCTTGGTCACGAGCAGTACTTC. This codes for CASKLLNLGHEQYF.